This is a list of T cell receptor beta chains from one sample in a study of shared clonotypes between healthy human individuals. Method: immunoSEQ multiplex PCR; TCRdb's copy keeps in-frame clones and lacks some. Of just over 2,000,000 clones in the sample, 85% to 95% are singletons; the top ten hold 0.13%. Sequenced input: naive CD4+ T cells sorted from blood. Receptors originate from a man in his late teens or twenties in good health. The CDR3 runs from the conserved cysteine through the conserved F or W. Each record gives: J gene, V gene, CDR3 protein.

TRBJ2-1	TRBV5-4	CASSLDFGSYNEQFF
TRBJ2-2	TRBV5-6	CASSQLGANTGELFF
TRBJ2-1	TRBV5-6	CASSLELGKRNEQFF
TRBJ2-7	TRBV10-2	CASSEWGEQYF
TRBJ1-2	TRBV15	CATSSRDRVYGYTF
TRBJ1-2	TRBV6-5	CASSYRDTNYGYTF
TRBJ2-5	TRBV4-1	CASSSLGGGQETQYF
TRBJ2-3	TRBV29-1	CSVEVPSSDTQYF
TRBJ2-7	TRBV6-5	CASRGTRTELQYF
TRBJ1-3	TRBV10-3	CAISEPIGDRRSGNTIYF
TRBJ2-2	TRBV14	CASSPRVANTGELFF
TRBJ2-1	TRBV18	CASSPSGRGVDEQFF
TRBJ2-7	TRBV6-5	CASSQTSGPYEQYF
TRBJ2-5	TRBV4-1	CASRRLAGGPGETQYF